These 9 T cell receptor beta chains were sequenced from one sample in a study of blood T cell repertoires in COVID-19. Assay used: immunoSEQ multiplex PCR; TCRdb lists only in-frame clones, some missing. The sample has fewer than 200,000 clones, about 86% seen once. Sequencing was carried out using PBMCs or T cells enriched from blood (not recorded which). The receptors come from a middle-aged woman in a cohort exposed to, infected with or recovered from COVID-19 (not recorded which).

This clone was picked up a small number of times. This chain uses TRBV12-1 with TRBJ2-3; the DNA was not compared with TRBD2, the D call given in the table. TRBV12-1 represents a pseudogene. The CDR3 covers 16 residues. The CDR3 protein is CASSSAGLAGADTQYF. In DNA form, the CDR3 reads TGTGCCAGCAGCTCCGCGGGACTAGCTGGGGCAGATACGCAGTATTTT.

This chain links TRBV29-1 with TRBJ2-5; perhaps TRBD2 as D (6 bases). V lost 6 bases and J 5 bases, leaving 13 bases between the germline ends. The CDR3 contains 12 residues. Germline values: CDR1 SQVTM, CDR2 ANQGSEA. For the CDR3, the DNA is TGCAGCGTACGGGACTCCTTGGAGACCCAGTACTTC. This sequence encodes CSVRDSLETQYF.

This chain joins TRBV28 and TRBJ1-6; weak D call: TRBD1 (6 bases). This CDR3 has 15 amino acids. V was pared by 6 bases and J by 8 bases, with 17 bases between. CDR1 is MDHEN, CDR2 SYDVKM, per germline. The CDR3 here is CASRSRGGNYSPLHF. CDR3 coding DNA: TGTGCCAGCAGATCGCGGGGGGGCAACTATTCACCCCTCCACTTT.

The chain has TRBV6-5 and TRBJ2-7; TRBD2 matches at 12 bases. This CDR3 region has 13 residues. CDR1 is MNHEY and CDR2 is SVGAGI in the germline V gene. V lost 6 bases to trimming and J lost 6 bases; unmatched junction nucleotides: 3. The CDR3 is CASRPSGRGEQYF. The CDR3, as DNA: TGTGCCAGCAGACCTAGCGGGAGGGGCGAGCAGTACTTC.

V and J are TRBV6-5 and TRBJ1-5; D not certain. CDR3 length: 15 amino acids. With 8 bases removed from V and 6 bases from J, the gap between germline ends came to 20 bases. The germline gives CDR1 MNHEY, CDR2 SVGAGI. This CDR3 reads CASANGAGAGQPQHF. DNA for the CDR3: TGTGCCAGCGCAAATGGAGCGGGCGCGGGTCAGCCCCAGCATTTT.

The V and J genes are TRBV7-9 and TRBJ2-7; 8 bases agree with TRBD1. The CDR3 sequence is 15 residues long. Germline CDR1 is SEHNR and CDR2 is FQNEAQ (reference sequence). Trimming took 5 bases from V and 2 from J; bases not matched to a gene: 8. CDR3 sequence (DNA): TGTGCCAGCAGCCCCCCGGGACAGGACACCTACGAGCAGTACTTC. Its translation is CASSPPGQDTYEQYF.

V gene TRBV4-2 combines with J gene TRBJ1-5, with unresolved D. Per the germline V gene, CDR1 is LGHNA and CDR2 is YNFKEQ. The length of the CDR3 is 14 residues. The V gene lost 0 bases and the J gene lost 6 bases, with 9 bases spanning the gap. CDR3 DNA sequence: TGTGCCAGCAGCCAAGATGCCCTCGGTCAGCCCCAGCATTTT. Its protein is CASSQDALGQPQHF.

V is TRBV13 and J is TRBJ2-7, with 8 positions matching TRBD2. The germline V gene encodes CDR1 PRHDT and CDR2 FYEKMQ (reference sequence). After removal of 3 bases from V and 4 bases from J, the junction contained 2 bases not matched to a gene. The CDR3 sequence is 13 residues long. The CDR3 coding sequence is TGTGCCAGCAGCTTTGGGACTAGTTACGAGCAGTACTTC. This sequence encodes CASSFGTSYEQYF.

This clone was seen only a few times. The chain joins TRBV6-4 to TRBJ2-1; D may be TRBD2 (6 bases). V shed 6 bases and J shed 3 bases, with 12 bases lying between them. This CDR3 has 14 amino acids. Germline V gene lookup returns CDR1 MRHNA and CDR2 SNTAGT. CDR3 coding DNA: TGTGCCAGCAGACGTAGCGGAGACTACAATGAGCAGTTCTTC. This codes for CASRRSGDYNEQFF.